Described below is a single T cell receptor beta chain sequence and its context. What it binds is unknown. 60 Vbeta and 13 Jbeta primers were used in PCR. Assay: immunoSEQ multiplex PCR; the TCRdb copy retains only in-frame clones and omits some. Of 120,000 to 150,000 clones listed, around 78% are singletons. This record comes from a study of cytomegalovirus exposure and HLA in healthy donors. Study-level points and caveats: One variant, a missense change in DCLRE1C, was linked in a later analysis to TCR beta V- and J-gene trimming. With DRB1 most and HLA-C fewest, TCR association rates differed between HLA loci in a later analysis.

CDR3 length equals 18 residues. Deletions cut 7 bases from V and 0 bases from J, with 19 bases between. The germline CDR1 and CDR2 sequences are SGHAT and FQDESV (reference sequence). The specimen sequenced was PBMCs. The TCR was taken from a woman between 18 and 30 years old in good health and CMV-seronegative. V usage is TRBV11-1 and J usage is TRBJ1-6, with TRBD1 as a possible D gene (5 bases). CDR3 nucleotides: TGTGCCAGCATCCCAGGAGGGGATCCCCACTCCTATAATTCACCCCTCCACTTT. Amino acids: CASIPGGDPHSYNSPLHF.